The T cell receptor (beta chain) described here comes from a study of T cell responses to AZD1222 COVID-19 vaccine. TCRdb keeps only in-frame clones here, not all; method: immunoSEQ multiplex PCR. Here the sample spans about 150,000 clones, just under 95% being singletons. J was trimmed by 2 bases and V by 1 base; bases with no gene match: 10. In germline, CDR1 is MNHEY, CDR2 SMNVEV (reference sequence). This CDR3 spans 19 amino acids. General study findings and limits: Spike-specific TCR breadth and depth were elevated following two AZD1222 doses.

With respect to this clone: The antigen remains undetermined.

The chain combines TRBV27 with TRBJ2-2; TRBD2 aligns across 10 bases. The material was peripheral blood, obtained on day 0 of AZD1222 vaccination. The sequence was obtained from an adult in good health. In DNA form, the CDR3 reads TGTGCCAGCAGTTTATTTTCTAGCGGGAGCGTCGGAAACACCGGGGAGCTGTTTTTT. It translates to CASSLFSSGSVGNTGELFF.